This is a list of T cell receptor beta chains from one sample in a study of T cell changes during pregnancy in multiple sclerosis. Clones were sequenced by immunoSEQ multiplex PCR, and TCRdb holds only the in-frame ones, with some missing. The profile shows around 100,000 clones, 92% of them singletons. Sequencing used peripheral blood, obtained in the third trimester of pregnancy. These receptors all come from a female donor with multiple sclerosis, enrolled in a pregnancy study. Each CDR3 is given with its conserved first and last residue. The D gene is left open where the match is weak. The size entry is marked missing in some rows and otherwise reads once, few, many or a size class.

J gene: TRBJ1-1; D gene: TRBD1; V gene: TRBV6-1; clone size: -; CDR3 DNA: TGTGCCTGTAGACAGGGCAAGGGCACTGAAGCTTTCTTT; CDR3 protein: CACRQGKGTEAFF
J gene: TRBJ2-1; D gene: TRBD2; V gene: TRBV7-8; clone size: -; CDR3 DNA: TGTGCCAGCAGCTTGCGAGCGGGAGGGTCGAGTTTTGAGCAGTTCTTC; CDR3 protein: CASSLRAGGSSFEQFF
J gene: TRBJ1-1; D gene: -; V gene: TRBV19; clone size: few; CDR3 DNA: TGTGCCAGTAGTACTTTAGTCGGAGTTGAAGCTTTCTTT; CDR3 protein: CASSTLVGVEAFF
J gene: TRBJ2-1; D gene: TRBD2; V gene: TRBV10-1; clone size: few; CDR3 DNA: TGCGCCAGCAGCCCTTTAGGGAGGGCCAATGAGCAGTTCTTC; CDR3 protein: CASSPLGRANEQFF
J gene: TRBJ2-7; D gene: -; V gene: TRBV9; clone size: once; CDR3 DNA: TGTGCCAGCAGCGTAGGTCAGGATCAGAAGCAGTACTTC; CDR3 protein: CASSVGQDQKQYF
J gene: TRBJ1-3; D gene: -; V gene: TRBV7-6; clone size: -; CDR3 DNA: TGTGCCAGCAGCTCCCCAGGGGGAAACACCATATATTTT; CDR3 protein: CASSSPGGNTIYF
J gene: TRBJ1-4; D gene: -; V gene: TRBV2; clone size: once; CDR3 DNA: TGTGCCAGCAGTGATGCCAGGATTAATGAAAAACTGTTTTTT; CDR3 protein: CASSDARINEKLFF
J gene: TRBJ2-5; D gene: TRBD2; V gene: TRBV2; clone size: -; CDR3 DNA: TGTGCCAGCAATGAGGGACTAGCGGGAATGGGGCGAGAGACCCAGTACTTC; CDR3 protein: CASNEGLAGMGRETQYF
J gene: TRBJ1-6; D gene: -; V gene: TRBV4-2; clone size: -; CDR3 DNA: TGTGCCAGCAGCCTAGAATGGGGGGGTTCACCCCTCCACTTT; CDR3 protein: CASSLEWGGSPLHF
J gene: TRBJ1-3; D gene: TRBD1; V gene: TRBV6-5; clone size: -; CDR3 DNA: TGTGCCAGCAGTACATTACAGGGGTCAGGAAACACCATATATTTT; CDR3 protein: CASSTLQGSGNTIYF
J gene: TRBJ1-1; D gene: -; V gene: TRBV7-9; clone size: -; CDR3 DNA: TGTGCCAGCAGTTTCCCCCCAGACACTGAAGCTTTCTTT; CDR3 protein: CASSFPPDTEAFF
J gene: TRBJ2-7; D gene: TRBD1; V gene: TRBV6-5; clone size: -; CDR3 DNA: TGTGCCAGCAGTTACTCGAGGGGGCCGCTTTCCTACGAGCAGTACTTC; CDR3 protein: CASSYSRGPLSYEQYF
J gene: TRBJ1-2; D gene: -; V gene: TRBV29-1; clone size: -; CDR3 DNA: TGCAGCGTTGAAGCTTCTGGGGCAGCCTATGGCTACACCTTC; CDR3 protein: CSVEASGAAYGYTF
J gene: TRBJ1-1; D gene: TRBD1; V gene: TRBV6-1; clone size: -; CDR3 DNA: TGTGCCAGCAGTGACAGGGGGCTTCTTAGCCGGAACACTGAAGCTTTCTTT; CDR3 protein: CASSDRGLLSRNTEAFF
J gene: TRBJ2-5; D gene: TRBD2; V gene: TRBV2; clone size: once; CDR3 DNA: TGTGCCAGCAGTGAGGGTAGAGCGGGGGGAGGAGAGACCCAGTACTTC; CDR3 protein: CASSEGRAGGGETQYF
J gene: TRBJ1-2; D gene: -; V gene: TRBV25-1; clone size: -; CDR3 DNA: TGTGCCAGCAGTGCCCCCGACAGAGGCATCGGCTACACCTTC; CDR3 protein: CASSAPDRGIGYTF
J gene: TRBJ2-7; D gene: TRBD2; V gene: TRBV7-9; clone size: -; CDR3 DNA: TGTGCCAGCAGCGGGAAGCTAGCGGGAGATCGGAACGAGCAGTACTTC; CDR3 protein: CASSGKLAGDRNEQYF
J gene: TRBJ2-1; D gene: TRBD1; V gene: TRBV2; clone size: -; CDR3 DNA: TGTGCCAGCAGTGAAAGGGTAGGACAGGAGGCTCGCAATGAGCAGTTCTTC; CDR3 protein: CASSERVGQEARNEQFF
J gene: TRBJ2-7; D gene: -; V gene: TRBV7-2; clone size: once; CDR3 DNA: TGTGCCAGCAGCTCCTCCCCCAACAGGAACGAGCAGTACTTC; CDR3 protein: CASSSSPNRNEQYF
J gene: TRBJ1-4; D gene: TRBD1; V gene: TRBV18; clone size: -; CDR3 DNA: TGTGCCAGCTCACAAGGGACAGGGCATGAAAAACTGTTTTTT; CDR3 protein: CASSQGTGHEKLFF
J gene: TRBJ1-2; D gene: -; V gene: TRBV19; clone size: -; CDR3 DNA: TGTGCCAGTAGTATTTCAGGGTTGTCAAACTATGGCTACACCTTC; CDR3 protein: CASSISGLSNYGYTF
J gene: TRBJ2-5; D gene: TRBD1; V gene: TRBV27; clone size: medium-sized; CDR3 DNA: TGTGCCAGCAGTATACAGGGGTTACAAGAGACCCAGTACTTC; CDR3 protein: CASSIQGLQETQYF
J gene: TRBJ1-1; D gene: -; V gene: TRBV2; clone size: -; CDR3 DNA: TGTGCCAGCAGCGGACAATTGGCGAACACTGAAGCTTTCTTT; CDR3 protein: CASSGQLANTEAFF
J gene: TRBJ1-1; D gene: -; V gene: TRBV28; clone size: -; CDR3 DNA: TGTGCCAGCAGTTTAATCGAGGGCACTGAAGCTTTCTTT; CDR3 protein: CASSLIEGTEAFF
J gene: TRBJ2-5; D gene: TRBD1; V gene: TRBV7-9; clone size: -; CDR3 DNA: TGTGCCAGCAGCTTAGCGGTGGGACAGGGGGCTGATCAAGAGACCCAGTACTTC; CDR3 protein: CASSLAVGQGADQETQYF
J gene: TRBJ1-4; D gene: TRBD1; V gene: TRBV6-1; clone size: -; CDR3 DNA: TGTGCCAGCGGCGTGACAGGGGAAGTGGGTGAAAAACTGTTTTTT; CDR3 protein: CASGVTGEVGEKLFF
J gene: TRBJ2-2; D gene: TRBD1; V gene: TRBV5-5; clone size: -; CDR3 DNA: TGTGCCAGCAGCCTCGCGCCCGATACAGGGGGCCTCAACACCGGGGAGCTGTTTTTT; CDR3 protein: CASSLAPDTGGLNTGELFF
J gene: TRBJ1-1; D gene: -; V gene: TRBV5-8; clone size: -; CDR3 DNA: TGTGCCAGCAGCTTGGGACAGGTTGCCACTGAAGCTTTCTTT; CDR3 protein: CASSLGQVATEAFF
J gene: TRBJ2-7; D gene: -; V gene: TRBV21-1; clone size: -; CDR3 DNA: TGTGCCAGCAGCACTTTCACAGCCCAGGGCAACGAGCAGTACTTC; CDR3 protein: CASSTFTAQGNEQYF
J gene: TRBJ2-1; D gene: TRBD2; V gene: TRBV29-1; clone size: few; CDR3 DNA: TGCAGCGTAACCGGGACTAGCGGTTCCAGCTCCTACAATGAGCAGTTCTTC; CDR3 protein: CSVTGTSGSSSYNEQFF